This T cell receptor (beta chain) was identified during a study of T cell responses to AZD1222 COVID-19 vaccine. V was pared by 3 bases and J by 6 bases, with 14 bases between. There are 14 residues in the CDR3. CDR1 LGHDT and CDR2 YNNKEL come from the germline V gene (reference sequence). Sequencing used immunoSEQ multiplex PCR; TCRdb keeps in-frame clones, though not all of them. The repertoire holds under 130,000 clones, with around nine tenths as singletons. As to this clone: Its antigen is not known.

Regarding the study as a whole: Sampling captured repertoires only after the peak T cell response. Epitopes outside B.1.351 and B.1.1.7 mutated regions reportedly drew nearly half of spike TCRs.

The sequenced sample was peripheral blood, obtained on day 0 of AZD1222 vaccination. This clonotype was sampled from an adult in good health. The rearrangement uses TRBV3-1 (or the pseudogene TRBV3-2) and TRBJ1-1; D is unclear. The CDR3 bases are TGTGCCAGCAGCCAGACCTACTCGTGGGCTGAAGCTTTCTTT. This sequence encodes CASSQTYSWAEAFF.